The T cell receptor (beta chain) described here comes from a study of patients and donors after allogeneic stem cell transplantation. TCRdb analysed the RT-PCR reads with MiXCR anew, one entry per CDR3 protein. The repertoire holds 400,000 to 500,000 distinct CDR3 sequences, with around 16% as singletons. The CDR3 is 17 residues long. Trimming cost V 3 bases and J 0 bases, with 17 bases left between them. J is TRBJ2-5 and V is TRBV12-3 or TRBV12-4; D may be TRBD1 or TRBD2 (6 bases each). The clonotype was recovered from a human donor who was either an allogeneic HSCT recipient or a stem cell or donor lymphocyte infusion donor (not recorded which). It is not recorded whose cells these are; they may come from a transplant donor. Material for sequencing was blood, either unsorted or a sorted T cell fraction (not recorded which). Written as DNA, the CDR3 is TGTGCCAGCAGTTTCCGGCTCGGGGGCCGTGACCAAGAGACCCAGTACTTC. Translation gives CASSFRLGGRDQETQYF.